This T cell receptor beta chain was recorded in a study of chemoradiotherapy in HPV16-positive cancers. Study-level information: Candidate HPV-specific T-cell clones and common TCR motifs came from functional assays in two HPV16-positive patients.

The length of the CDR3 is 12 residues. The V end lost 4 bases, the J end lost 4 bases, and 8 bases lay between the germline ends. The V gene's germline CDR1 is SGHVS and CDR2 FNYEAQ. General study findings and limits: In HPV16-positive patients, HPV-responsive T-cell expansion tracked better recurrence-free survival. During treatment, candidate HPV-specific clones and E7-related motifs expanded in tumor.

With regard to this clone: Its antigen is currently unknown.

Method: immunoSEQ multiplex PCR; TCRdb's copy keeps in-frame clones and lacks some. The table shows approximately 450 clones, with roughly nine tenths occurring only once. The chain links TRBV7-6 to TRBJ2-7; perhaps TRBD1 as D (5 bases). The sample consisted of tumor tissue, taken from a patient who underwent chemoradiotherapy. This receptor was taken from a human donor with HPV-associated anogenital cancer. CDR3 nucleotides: TGTGCCAGCAGCTCAGACAGATACGAGCAGTACTTC. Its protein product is CASSSDRYEQYF.